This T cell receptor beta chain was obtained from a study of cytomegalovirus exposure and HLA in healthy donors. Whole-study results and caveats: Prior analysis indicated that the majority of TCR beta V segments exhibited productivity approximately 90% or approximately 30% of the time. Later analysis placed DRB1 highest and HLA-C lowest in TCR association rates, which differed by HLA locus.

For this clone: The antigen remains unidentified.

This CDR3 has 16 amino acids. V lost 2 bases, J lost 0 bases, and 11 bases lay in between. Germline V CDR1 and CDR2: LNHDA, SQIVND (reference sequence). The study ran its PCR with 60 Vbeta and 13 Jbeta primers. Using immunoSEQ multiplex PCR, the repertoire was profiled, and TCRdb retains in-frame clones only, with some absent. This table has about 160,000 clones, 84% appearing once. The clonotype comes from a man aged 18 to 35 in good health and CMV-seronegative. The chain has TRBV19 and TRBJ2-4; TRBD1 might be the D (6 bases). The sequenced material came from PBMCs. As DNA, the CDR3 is TGTGCCAGTAGTATACAGGGGCCACTAGCCAAAAACATTCAGTACTTC. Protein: CASSIQGPLAKNIQYF.